This paragraph reports one T cell receptor beta chain. Its specificity is not known. CDR1 and CDR2 (germline): SGDLS, YYNGEE. CDR3 length: 18 amino acids. V gave up 0 bases and J gave up 3 bases; unmatched junction bases: 11. The data derive from a study of T cells after yellow fever vaccination. Study findings and constraints: Post-booster repertoires contained most primary-vaccination clones again (around 96% CD4, about 90% CD8).

Each CDR3 protein is one row after TCRdb ran MiXCR on the 5' RACE reads. This table holds approximately 550,000 distinct CDR3 sequences, about 19% found once. The starting material was PBMCs, obtained 15 days after the yellow fever booster vaccination. The sequence derives from a man under 40 who received the YFV17D yellow fever vaccine. The V gene is TRBV9, the J gene TRBJ2-2, with TRBD2 matching over 7 bases. This chain's CDR3 is CASSVARTRIPDTGELFF. For the CDR3, the DNA is TGTGCCAGCAGCGTAGCTAGGACTAGAATCCCAGACACCGGGGAGCTGTTTTTT.